The 27 T cell receptor beta chains below all came from one sample that was sequenced in a study of CD8+CD57+ T cells in acquired aplastic anemia. All sequencing subjects had displayed CD8+CD57+ cell expansion on flow cytometry. CDR3 and TCR beta VDJ profiling relied on genomic DNA as the template. One entry per CDR3 protein results from TCRdb running MiXCR on the reads. The sample lists fewer than 250,000 distinct CDR3 sequences, around 45% occurring once. Specimen: sorted CD4+, CD8+, or CD8+CD57+ T cells (not recorded which) from PBMCs. These receptors were obtained from a human donor with aplastic anemia.

The chain carries TRBV7-9 and TRBJ2-5; a possible D gene is TRBD1 (5 bases). V was clipped by 8 bases and J by 1 base, with 8 bases between them. Germline V gene sequence: CDR1 SEHNR, CDR2 FQNEAQ (reference sequence). CDR3 length: 12 amino acids. CDR3 loop: CASGQGQETQYF. The CDR3 DNA reads as TGTGCCAGCGGCCAGGGCCAAGAGACCCAGTACTTC.

This clonotype was counted ten times or more. This chain links TRBV7-6 with TRBJ2-5; 11 bases fit TRBD2. V gave up 5 bases and J gave up 3 bases; unmatched junction bases: 11. This CDR3 has 17 residues. The germline V gene encodes CDR1 SGHVS and CDR2 FNYEAQ. Written as DNA, the CDR3 is TGTGCCAGCAGCCGAAGAACCACGACTAGCGGGAAAGAGACCCAGTACTTC. Protein: CASSRRTTTSGKETQYF.

V is TRBV15 and J is TRBJ2-5; unclear D gene. V was shortened by 1 base and J by 4 bases, with 4 bases between the two germline ends. In germline, CDR1 is LNHNV, CDR2 YYDKDF (reference sequence). The CDR3 totals 12 residues. The CDR3 is CATSRGGETQYF. The CDR3 region has the DNA TGTGCCACCAGCAGAGGGGGAGAGACCCAGTACTTC.

The rearrangement uses TRBV12-3 or TRBV12-4 and TRBJ1-2; TRBD1 is a possible D gene (5 bases). The V and J ends lost 7 bases and 7 bases respectively, with 19 bases between them. This CDR3 has 14 amino acids. The CDR3 here is CASTLGAGGFGYTF. Written as DNA, the CDR3 is TGTGCCAGCACTCTAGGGGCGGGGGGTTTTGGCTACACCTTC.

This clonotype was recorded a few times. This rearrangement joins TRBV30 to TRBJ2-1, with D perhaps matching TRBD1 (5 bases). Between the trimmed V and J ends, which lost 1 base and 8 bases, there was a span of 9 bases. The CDR3 length is 12 residues. Per germline, CDR1 GTSNPN and CDR2 SVGIG (reference sequence). CDR3 in amino acids: CAWSGVGHEQFF. In nucleotides, the CDR3 is TGTGCCTGGAGTGGAGTGGGGCATGAGCAGTTCTTC.

This clonotype was picked up many times. The chain uses TRBV7-3 and TRBJ1-2, with D maybe TRBD1 (5 bases). Germline loops: CDR1 SGHTA, CDR2 FQGTGA. The V end was cut by 4 bases, the J end by 6 bases, with 12 bases between. This CDR3 contains 13 residues. For the CDR3, the DNA is TGTGCCAGCAGCTCAGACATGGGGCATGGCTACACCTTC. As protein: CASSSDMGHGYTF. The whole variable domain, filled in from reference TRBV7-3 and TRBJ1-2, reads GAGVSQTPSNKVTEKGKYVELRCDPISGHTALYWYRQSLGQGPEFLIYFQGTGAADDSGLPNDRFFAVRPEGSVSTLKIQRTERGDSAVYLCASSSDMGHGYTFGSGTRLTVV.

This clonotype occurred a few times. V and J are TRBV3-1 and TRBJ2-7, with 14 positions matching TRBD2. V shed 5 bases and J 4 bases; nucleotides not matched to a gene: 7. Germline V CDR1 and CDR2: LGHDT, YNNKEL (reference sequence). CDR3 length: 16 amino acids. DNA for the CDR3: TGTGCCAGCAGCTCAATCGGGACTAGCGGGAGTTACGAGCAGTACTTC. Its translation: CASSSIGTSGSYEQYF.

This chain links TRBV29-1 with TRBJ2-7, with TRBD1 matching 9 bases. The trim removed 1 base at V and 3 bases at J, leaving 1 base unmatched. Germline V gene data show CDR1 as SQVTM and CDR2 as ANQGSEA. CDR3 length equals 13 residues. The CDR3 region has the DNA TGCAGCGTTGAAGGACAGGGGGACTACGAGCAGTACTTC. It translates to CSVEGQGDYEQYF.

This clonotype was seen at least ten times. The rearrangement links TRBV20-1 to TRBJ1-2, with D perhaps TRBD1 (5 bases). The V end was cut by 0 bases, the J end by 4 bases, with 18 bases between. The length of the CDR3 is 16 residues. Looked up from germline, CDR1 is DFQATT and CDR2 is SNEGSKA (reference sequence). The CDR3 bases are TGCAGTGCTAGAGATATAAGAGGGGAGAAGCCCTATGGCTACACCTTC. Protein sequence: CSARDIRGEKPYGYTF.

Only one count was recorded for this clonotype. The rearrangement joins TRBV5-1 to TRBJ2-7; D not certain. The V end was cut by 1 base, the J end by 3 bases, with 5 bases between. Germline CDR1 and CDR2: SGHRS and YFSETQ. This CDR3 contains 12 residues. The CDR3 DNA is TGCGCCAGCAGCTTGTTATTCTACGAGCAGTACGTC. Amino acids: CASSLLFYEQYV.

The CDR3 region is CASSSSLPSRVRIVKLSYGYTF. In nucleotides, the CDR3 is TGTGCCAGCAGCTCAAGTTTACCCTCTCGCGTCAGGATTGTTAAACTAAGCTATGGCTACACCTTC. V usage is TRBV7-9 and J usage is TRBJ1-2, with D unresolved. This CDR3 is built from 22 residues. Looked up from germline, CDR1 is SEHNR and CDR2 is FQNEAQ (reference sequence). Trimming shortened V by 4 bases and J by 4 bases, and 37 bases separated the two germline ends.

About this clonotype itself: Compared with germline, one end of the junction differs, possibly owing to a read error. V is TRBV2 and J is TRBJ2-3; D might be TRBD2 (6 bases). Germline V lookup: CDR1 SNHLY, CDR2 FYNNEI. The CDR3 is 15 amino acids. CDR3 in amino acids: CASSHLLASTDTQDF. CDR3 DNA: TGTGCCAGCAGTCACCTCCTAGCGAGCACAGATACGCAGGATTTT. Using reference TRBV2 and TRBJ2-3 for the parts outside the CDR3, the full variable domain is EPEVTQTPSHQVTQMGQEVILRCVPISNHLYFYWYRQILGQKVEFLVSFYNNEISEKSEIFDDQFSVERPDGSNFTLKIRSTKLEDSAMYFCASSHLLASTDTQDFGPGTRLTVL.

Note on this clonotype: A much more abundant neighbour one base away suggests this may be a read error. V usage is TRBV4-3 and J usage is TRBJ1-2, with D hard to call. The germline V and J ends were trimmed by 1 base and 3 bases, with 9 bases remaining between them. The CDR3 contains 14 residues. From germline, CDR1 is LGHNA and CDR2 YSLEER. For the CDR3, the DNA is TGCGCCAGCAGCCAAGTTCAGAACTACTATGGCTACACCTTC. It translates to CASSQVQNYYGYTF.

The V call is TRBV30, the J call TRBJ1-3; tentative D call: TRBD1 (6 bases). This CDR3 has 13 residues. CDR1 is GTSNPN and CDR2 is SVGIG in the germline V gene (reference sequence). Trimming took off 0 bases at V and 8 bases at J, with 11 bases between the two ends. The CDR3: CAWSVGRGDTIYF. The CDR3, as DNA: TGTGCCTGGAGTGTTGGCAGGGGAGACACCATATATTTT.

This clonotype was recorded at least ten times. The chain joins TRBV20-1 to TRBJ1-5; possibly TRBD1 for D (6 bases). Trimming left V 8 bases short and J 2 bases short, with 19 bases between. The germline CDR1 and CDR2 sequences are DFQATT and SNEGSKA (reference sequence). This CDR3 has 15 amino acids. The CDR3 DNA follows: TGCAGTATCCACAGGGTTGATGTCGGCAATCAGCCCCAGCATTTT. This translates into CSIHRVDVGNQPQHF.

Ten or more counts support this clonotype. This rearrangement joins TRBV2 to TRBJ2-7; tentative D call: TRBD1 (6 bases). V was cut by 6 bases and J by 4 bases, with 13 bases left in between. The CDR3 extends over 13 amino acids. CDR1 SNHLY and CDR2 FYNNEI come from the germline V gene. CDR3 loop: CASRGGRGYEQYF. The DNA for the CDR3 is TGTGCCAGCAGAGGGGGTCGGGGATACGAGCAGTACTTC.

Details on this clonotype: An end of the junction differs from the germline gene, which may be a read error. V is TRBV5-1 and J is TRBJ2-1; 10 bases are a match to TRBD2. From germline, CDR1 is SGHRS and CDR2 YFSETQ. The CDR3 runs to 15 residues. This chain's CDR3 is CASSIFSGRWDEQSF. The CDR3 bases are TGTGCCAGCAGCATCTTTAGCGGGAGGTGGGATGAGCAGTCCTTC.

The chain is built from TRBV4-1 and TRBJ2-5, with 10 nucleotides matching TRBD2. The CDR3 is made up of 15 amino acids. After removal of 9 bases from V and 4 bases from J, the junction contained 11 bases not matched to a gene. Germline V lookup: CDR1 MGHRA, CDR2 YSYEKL. The CDR3 here is CASSARGLAAETQYF. CDR3 DNA sequence: TGCGCCAGTTCAGCAAGAGGACTAGCGGCAGAGACCCAGTACTTC.

The CDR3 nucleotides are TGCAGTGCTAGAGACCCCTCGACTAGCGGGGACCCCTACGAGCAGTACTTC. Amino acids: CSARDPSTSGDPYEQYF. The J gene is TRBJ2-7, the V gene TRBV20-1; 11 nucleotides align to TRBD2. From germline, CDR1 is DFQATT and CDR2 SNEGSKA (reference sequence). This CDR3 contains 17 residues. J gave up 2 bases and V 0 bases, and 9 bases lay outside the gene matches.

This clonotype was detected many times. V and J are TRBV6-5 and TRBJ2-7, with D possibly matching TRBD2 (6 bases). The V gene's germline CDR1 is MNHEY and CDR2 SVGAGI. This CDR3 is built from 16 residues. Trimming removed 1 base from V and 7 bases from J, with 20 bases in between. CDR3 nucleotide sequence: TGTGCCAGCAGTTACTACTTAGCGGCGTCCCCTCGAGAGCAGTACTTC. Amino acids: CASSYYLAASPREQYF.

In its sample, this clonotype was seen many times. This rearrangement joins TRBV20-1 to TRBJ1-1; weak D call: TRBD1 (6 bases). Between the trimmed V and J ends, which lost 0 bases and 4 bases, there was a span of 15 bases. This CDR3 has 15 residues. Germline CDR1 and CDR2: DFQATT and SNEGSKA (reference sequence). The CDR3, as DNA: TGCAGTGCTAGAGAAGTAGTGAAAGGGGGCACTGAAGCTTTCTTT. Translation gives CSAREVVKGGTEAFF.

This clonotype was counted a single time. V and J are TRBV25-1 and TRBJ2-7; D gene uncertain. V was trimmed by 3 bases and J by 4 bases, leaving 10 bases between them. From germline, CDR1 is MGHDK and CDR2 SYGVNS. This CDR3 comprises 13 residues. This CDR3 is CASSDNPRYEQYV. Here the CDR3 DNA reads TGTGCCAGCAGTGACAACCCCCGGTACGAGCAGTACGTC.

This sequence joins TRBV10-3 and TRBJ2-3, with 13 bases that match TRBD2. The CDR3 spans 18 residues. V lost 5 bases, J lost 1 base, and 9 bases stayed unmatched. CDR1 is ENHRY, CDR2 SYGVKD, per germline. CDR3 sequence: CAISWTSGGSVGTDTQYF. The CDR3 coding sequence is TGTGCCATCAGTTGGACTAGCGGGGGAAGTGTGGGCACAGATACGCAGTATTTT.

On this clonotype: A much larger clone differs by one base, so this may be a read error. The J gene is TRBJ1-5, the V gene TRBV4-1, with 10 bases lining up with TRBD1. The CDR3 consists of 18 residues. The germline CDR1 and CDR2 sequences are MGHRA and YSYEKL. CDR3 protein: CASGQEGTGAFPDQPQHF. CDR3 coding DNA: TGCGCCAGCGGCCAAGAAGGGACAGGGGCTTTTCCTGATCAGCCCCAGCATTTT.

The chain recombines TRBV5-1 with TRBJ2-7; D unresolved. V lost 0 bases, J lost 7 bases, and 11 bases lay in between. The CDR3 totals 13 residues. CDR1 is SGHRS and CDR2 is YFSETQ in the germline V gene. CDR3 region: CASSLGTEREQYF. CDR3 bases: TGCGCCAGCAGCTTGGGGACCGAAAGGGAGCAGTACTTC.

The chain uses TRBV10-3 and TRBJ2-7; D may be TRBD1 (5 bases). Germline lookup yields CDR1 ENHRY and CDR2 SYGVKD. V lost 0 bases to trimming and J lost 5 bases, with 8 bases between them. The CDR3 spans 13 residues. The CDR3: CAISESDTNEQYV. CDR3 DNA: TGTGCCATCAGTGAGTCGGACACCAACGAGCAGTACGTC.

The chain combines TRBV7-6 with TRBJ1-1, with TRBD1 identical over 11 bases. J lost 2 bases, V lost 0 bases, and 2 bases had no gene match. Germline CDR1 is SGHVS and CDR2 is FNYEAQ. This CDR3 has 16 residues. CDR3 DNA: TGTGCCAGCAGCTTAGCGGGGACAGGGGGTAACACTGAAGCTTTCTTT. Its translation is CASSLAGTGGNTEAFF.